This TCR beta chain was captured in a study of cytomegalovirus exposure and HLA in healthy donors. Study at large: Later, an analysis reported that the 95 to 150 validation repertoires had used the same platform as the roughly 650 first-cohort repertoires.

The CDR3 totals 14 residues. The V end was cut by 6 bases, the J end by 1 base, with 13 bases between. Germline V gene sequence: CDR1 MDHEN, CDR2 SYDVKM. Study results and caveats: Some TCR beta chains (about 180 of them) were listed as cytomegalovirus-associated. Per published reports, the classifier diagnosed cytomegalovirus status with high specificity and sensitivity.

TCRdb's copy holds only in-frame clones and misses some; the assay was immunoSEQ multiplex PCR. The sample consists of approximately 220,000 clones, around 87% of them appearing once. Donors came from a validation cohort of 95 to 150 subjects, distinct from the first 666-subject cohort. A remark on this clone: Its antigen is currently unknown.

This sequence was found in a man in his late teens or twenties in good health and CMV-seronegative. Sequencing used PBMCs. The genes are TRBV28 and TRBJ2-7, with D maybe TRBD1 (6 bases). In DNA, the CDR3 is TGTGCCAGCAGACTTGGGGGCCTATCCTACGAGCAGTACTTC. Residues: CASRLGGLSYEQYF. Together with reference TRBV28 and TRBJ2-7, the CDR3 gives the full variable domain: DVKVTQSSRYLVKRTGEKVFLECVQDMDHENMFWYRQDPGLGLRLIYFSYDVKMKEKGDIPEGYSVSREKKERFSLILESASTNQTSMYLCASRLGGLSYEQYFGPGTRLTVT.